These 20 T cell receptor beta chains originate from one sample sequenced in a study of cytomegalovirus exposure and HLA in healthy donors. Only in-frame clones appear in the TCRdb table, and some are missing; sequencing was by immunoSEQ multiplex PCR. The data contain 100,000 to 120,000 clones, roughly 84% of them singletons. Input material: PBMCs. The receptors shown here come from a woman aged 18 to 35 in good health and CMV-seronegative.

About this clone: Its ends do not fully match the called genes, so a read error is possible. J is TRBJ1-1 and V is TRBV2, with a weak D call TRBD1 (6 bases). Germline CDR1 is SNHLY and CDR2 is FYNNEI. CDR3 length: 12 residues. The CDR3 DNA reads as TGTGCCAGCAGTGAGGAAGGGACAAATCCCTACTTT. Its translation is CASSEEGTNPYF.

The CDR3 sequence is CASSRSPYEQYF. The CDR3 DNA reads as TGTGCCAGCAGCCGTTCCCCCTACGAGCAGTACTTC. The V and J genes are TRBV27 and TRBJ2-7, with no clear D. The CDR3 extends over 12 amino acids. Germline CDR1 MNHEY, CDR2 SMNVEV (reference sequence). The V gene lost 6 bases and the J gene lost 2 bases, with 8 bases spanning the gap.

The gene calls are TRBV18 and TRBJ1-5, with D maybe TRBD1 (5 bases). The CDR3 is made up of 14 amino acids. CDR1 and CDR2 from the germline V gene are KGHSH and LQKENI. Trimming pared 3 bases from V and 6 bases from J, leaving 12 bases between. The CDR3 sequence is CASSPQGSSQPQHF. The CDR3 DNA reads TGTGCCAGCTCACCTCAGGGTTCTAGTCAGCCCCAGCATTTT.

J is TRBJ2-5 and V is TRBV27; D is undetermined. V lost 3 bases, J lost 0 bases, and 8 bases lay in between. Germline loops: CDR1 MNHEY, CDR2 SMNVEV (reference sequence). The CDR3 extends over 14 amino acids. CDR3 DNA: TGTGCCAGCAGTTTGAACGACTACCAAGAGACCCAGTACTTC. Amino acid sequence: CASSLNDYQETQYF.

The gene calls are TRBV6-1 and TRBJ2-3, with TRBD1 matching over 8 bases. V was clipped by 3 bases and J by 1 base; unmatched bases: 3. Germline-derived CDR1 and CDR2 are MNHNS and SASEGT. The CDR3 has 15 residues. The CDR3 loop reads CASSESTGGTDTQYF. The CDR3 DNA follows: TGTGCCAGCAGTGAGTCGACAGGGGGCACAGATACGCAGTATTTT.

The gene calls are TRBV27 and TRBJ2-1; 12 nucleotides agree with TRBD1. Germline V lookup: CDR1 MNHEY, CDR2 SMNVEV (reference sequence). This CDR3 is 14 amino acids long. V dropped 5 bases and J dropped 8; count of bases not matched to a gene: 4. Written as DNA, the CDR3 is TGTGCCAGCAGTACCTGGGACAGGGGGCATGAGCAGTTCTTC. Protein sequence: CASSTWDRGHEQFF.

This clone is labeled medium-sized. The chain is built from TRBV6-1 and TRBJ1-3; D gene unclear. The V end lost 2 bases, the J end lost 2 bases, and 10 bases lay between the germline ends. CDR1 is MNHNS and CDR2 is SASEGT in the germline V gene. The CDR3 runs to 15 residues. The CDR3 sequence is CASSESAGTGNTIYF. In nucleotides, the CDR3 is TGTGCCAGCAGTGAATCTGCGGGAACTGGAAACACCATATATTTT.

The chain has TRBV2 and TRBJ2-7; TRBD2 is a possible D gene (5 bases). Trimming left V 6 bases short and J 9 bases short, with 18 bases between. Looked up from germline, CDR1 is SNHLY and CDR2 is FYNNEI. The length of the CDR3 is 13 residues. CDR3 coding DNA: TGTGCCAGCAGAGGAGACATTTGGGGAGTGCAGTACTTC. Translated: CASRGDIWGVQYF.

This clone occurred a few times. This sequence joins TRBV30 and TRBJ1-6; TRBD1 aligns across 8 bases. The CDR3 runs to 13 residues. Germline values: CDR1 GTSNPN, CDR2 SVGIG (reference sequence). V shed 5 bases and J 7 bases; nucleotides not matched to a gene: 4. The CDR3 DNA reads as TGTGCCTGGGCGACAGGGGTGAATTCACCCCTCCACTTT. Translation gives CAWATGVNSPLHF.

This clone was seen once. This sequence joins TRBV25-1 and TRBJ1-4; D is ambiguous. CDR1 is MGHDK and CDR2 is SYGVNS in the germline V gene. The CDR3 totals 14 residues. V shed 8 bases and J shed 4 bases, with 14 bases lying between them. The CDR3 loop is CASRAGVGNEKLFF. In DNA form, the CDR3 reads TGTGCCAGCCGAGCGGGCGTAGGTAATGAAAAACTGTTTTTT.

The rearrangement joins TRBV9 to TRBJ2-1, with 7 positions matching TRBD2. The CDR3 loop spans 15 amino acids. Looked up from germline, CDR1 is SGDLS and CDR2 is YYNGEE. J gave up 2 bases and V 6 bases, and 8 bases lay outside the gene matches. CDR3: CASTLSGEPYNEQFF. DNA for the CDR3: TGTGCCAGCACCCTAAGCGGGGAGCCCTACAATGAGCAGTTCTTC.

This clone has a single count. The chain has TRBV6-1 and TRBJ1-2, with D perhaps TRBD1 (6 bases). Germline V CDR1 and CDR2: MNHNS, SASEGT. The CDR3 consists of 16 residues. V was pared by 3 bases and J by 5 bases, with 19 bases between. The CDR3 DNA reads TGTGCCAGCAGTGAGGGGGAGGGGGTGGTTCGATATGGCTACACCTTC. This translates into CASSEGEGVVRYGYTF.

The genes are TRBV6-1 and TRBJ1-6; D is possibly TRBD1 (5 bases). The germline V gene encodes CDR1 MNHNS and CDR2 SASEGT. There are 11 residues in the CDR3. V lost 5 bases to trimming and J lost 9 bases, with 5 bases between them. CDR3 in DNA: TGTGCCAGCAGTAGGGGTTCACCCCTCCACTTT. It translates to CASSRGSPLHF.

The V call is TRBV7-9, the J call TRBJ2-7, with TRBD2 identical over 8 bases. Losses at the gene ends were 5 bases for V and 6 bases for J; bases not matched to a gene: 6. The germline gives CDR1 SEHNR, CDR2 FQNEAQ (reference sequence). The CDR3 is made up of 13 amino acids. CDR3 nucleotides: TGTGCCAGCAGCCTCCGGGGGGGCCCCGAGCAGTACTTC. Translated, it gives CASSLRGGPEQYF.

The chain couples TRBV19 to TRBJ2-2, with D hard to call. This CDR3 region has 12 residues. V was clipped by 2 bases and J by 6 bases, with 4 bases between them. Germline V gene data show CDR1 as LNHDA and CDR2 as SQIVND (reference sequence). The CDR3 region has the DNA TGTGCCAGTAGTATATACTCCGGGGAGCTGTTTTTT. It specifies CASSIYSGELFF. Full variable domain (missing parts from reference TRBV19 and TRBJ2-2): DGGITQSPKYLFRKEGQNVTLSCEQNLNHDAMYWYRQDPGQGLRLIYYSQIVNDFQKGDIAEGYSVSREKKESFPLTVTSAQKNPTAFYLCASSIYSGELFFGEGSRLTVL.

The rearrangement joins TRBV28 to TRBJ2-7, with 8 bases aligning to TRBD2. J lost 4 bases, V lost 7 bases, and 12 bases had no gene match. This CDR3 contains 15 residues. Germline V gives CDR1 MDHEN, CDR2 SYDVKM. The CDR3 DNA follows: TGTGCCAGCACCCAATGGGTAGCGGGAATATACGAGCAGTACTTC. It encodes CASTQWVAGIYEQYF.

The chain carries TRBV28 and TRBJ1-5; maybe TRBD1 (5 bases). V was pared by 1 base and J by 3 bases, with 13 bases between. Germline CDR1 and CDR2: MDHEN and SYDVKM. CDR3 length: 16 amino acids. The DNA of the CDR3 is TGTGCCAGCAGTTTATATGGGGGGAAGGTCAATCAGCCCCAGCATTTT. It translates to CASSLYGGKVNQPQHF.

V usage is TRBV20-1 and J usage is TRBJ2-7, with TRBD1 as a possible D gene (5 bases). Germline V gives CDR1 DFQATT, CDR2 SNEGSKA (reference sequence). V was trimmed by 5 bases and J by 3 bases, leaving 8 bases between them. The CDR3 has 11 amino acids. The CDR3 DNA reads TGCAGTGCTGATCAGGGCTACGAGCAGTACTTC. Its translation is CSADQGYEQYF.

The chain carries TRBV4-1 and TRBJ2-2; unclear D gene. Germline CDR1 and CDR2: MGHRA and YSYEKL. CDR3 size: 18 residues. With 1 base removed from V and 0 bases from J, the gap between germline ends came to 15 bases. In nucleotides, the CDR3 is TGCGCCAGCAGCCAAGCCGGGTTCAACCGCGCGAACACCGGGGAGCTGTTTTTT. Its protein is CASSQAGFNRANTGELFF.

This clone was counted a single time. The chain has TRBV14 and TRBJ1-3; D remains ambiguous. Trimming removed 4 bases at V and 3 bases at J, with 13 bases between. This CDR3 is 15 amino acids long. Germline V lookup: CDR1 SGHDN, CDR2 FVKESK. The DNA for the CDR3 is TGTGCCAGCAGCCTGTTGTATTACGGTGGAAACACCATATATTTT. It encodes CASSLLYYGGNTIYF.